Listed here are 25 T cell receptor beta chains from one sample, sequenced in a study of CD8+CD57+ T cells in acquired aplastic anemia (dated by TCRdb to between 2017 and 2018). Instrument on record: Illumina HiSeq 2000. Genomic DNA was used as template for profiling of TCR beta VDJ combinations and CDR3 sequences. TCRdb trimmed public reads at Q25 via fastp, called clones via MiXCR and kept in-frame beta chains. All rows with the same CDR3 protein become a single entry with the most common DNA and genes. The sample yields 150,000 to 200,000 distinct CDR3 sequences; around 66% were counted once. The top ten constitute about 43% of the sample. Sequencing was done on a sample of sorted CD4+, CD8+, or CD8+CD57+ T cells (not recorded which) from PBMCs. Source of these receptors: a human donor with severe aplastic anemia or a healthy control (not recorded which).

V and J are TRBV11-3 and TRBJ1-1; the D is unclear. The ends were cut back, 5 bases at V and 6 bases at J, with 19 bases in the middle. This CDR3 comprises 15 residues. Germline CDR1 is SGHNT and CDR2 is YENEEA. The CDR3 sequence is CASSTAPGPDAEAFF. The CDR3 bases are TGTGCCAGCAGCACCGCGCCGGGTCCTGACGCTGAAGCTTTCTTT.

The rearrangement uses TRBV4-2 and TRBJ2-7; 10 positions match TRBD1. Trimming cost V 3 bases and J 6 bases; bases outside gene matches: 11. Germline V gives CDR1 LGHNA, CDR2 YNFKEQ. This CDR3 region has 16 residues. The CDR3 region has the DNA TGTGCCAGCAGCCAGAAGGATCGAGGGACAGGGGCCGAGCAGTACTTC. This translates into CASSQKDRGTGAEQYF.

V usage is TRBV19 and J usage is TRBJ1-6; the D gene is possibly TRBD1 (6 bases). In germline, CDR1 is LNHDA, CDR2 SQIVND (reference sequence). The CDR3 covers 15 residues. V gave up 4 bases and J gave up 6 bases, with 13 bases separating them. The CDR3 loop reads CASSTAQGSNSPLHF. The CDR3 nucleotides are TGTGCCAGTAGTACGGCGCAGGGGAGTAATTCACCCCTCCACTTT.

This clonotype was detected once. The chain employs TRBV25-1 and TRBJ1-4; 8 bases match TRBD1. Looked up from germline, CDR1 is MGHDK and CDR2 is SYGVNS. The V segment lost 6 bases and the J segment 5 bases; nucleotides outside the gene matches: 5. This CDR3 has 14 amino acids. The CDR3 loop reads CASSFRQGNEKLFF. CDR3 sequence (DNA): TGTGCCAGCAGCTTCCGACAGGGGAATGAAAAACTGTTTTTT.

This chain uses TRBV15 with TRBJ2-7, with D tentatively TRBD2 (5 bases). This CDR3 spans 16 amino acids. Germline V gene sequence: CDR1 LNHNV, CDR2 YYDKDF (reference sequence). The ends were cut back, 3 bases at V and 1 base at J, with 16 bases in the middle. Written as DNA, the CDR3 is TGTGCCACCAGCAGGAGGGATCCGTACTCTTCCTACGAGCAGTACTTC. Translation gives CATSRRDPYSSYEQYF.

The CDR3 region is CASSRKATEAFF. The DNA for the CDR3 is TGTGCCAGCAGCCGTAAAGCCACGGAAGCTTTCTTT. The chain is built from TRBV6-1 and TRBJ1-1; D is ambiguous. The V end lost 6 bases, the J end lost 8 bases, and 13 bases lay between the germline ends. Germline V gene sequence: CDR1 MNHNS, CDR2 SASEGT. The CDR3 spans 12 residues.

The CDR3 bases are TGTGCCAGCAGCCGGGTTGCAGGAGAATCCGAGCAGTACTTC. Protein product: CASSRVAGESEQYF. The chain recombines TRBV7-9 with TRBJ2-7; no firm D call. The V end was cut by 5 bases, the J end by 6 bases, with 17 bases between. The CDR3 spans 14 residues. Germline V gene data show CDR1 as SEHNR and CDR2 as FQNEAQ (reference sequence).

The chain recombines TRBV7-9 with TRBJ2-2, with D unresolved. Germline values: CDR1 SEHNR, CDR2 FQNEAQ (reference sequence). The CDR3 sequence is 13 residues long. V was shortened by 8 bases and J by 6 bases, with 13 bases between the two germline ends. The DNA of the CDR3 is TGTGCCAGCGGCCGAACGTGGGCCGGGGAGCTGTTTTTT. It specifies CASGRTWAGELFF.

CDR3 in amino acids: CSANILTSSRGGEQFF. The CDR3 DNA follows: TGCAGTGCTAACATCCTCACTAGCTCGCGGGGGGGTGAGCAGTTCTTC. The chain has TRBV20-1 and TRBJ2-1; 9 bases align to TRBD2. V lost 4 bases and J lost 9; bases outside the gene matches: 16. Germline V gene sequence: CDR1 DFQATT, CDR2 SNEGSKA (reference sequence). The CDR3 spans 16 residues.

This chain links TRBV7-2 with TRBJ2-2; D is unresolved. The V end was cut by 5 bases, the J end by 8 bases, with 12 bases between. Germline-derived CDR1 and CDR2 are SGHTA and FQGNSA. The CDR3 loop spans 13 amino acids. The CDR3 coding sequence is TGTGCCAGCAGCCCCCATTCAATGGGGGAGCTGTTTTTT. Protein product: CASSPHSMGELFF. Drawing the rest from reference TRBV7-2 and TRBJ2-2, the complete variable domain is GAGVSQSPSNKVTEKGKDVELRCDPISGHTALYWYRQSLGQGLEFLIYFQGNSAPDKSGLPSDRFSAERTGGSVSTLTIQRTQQEDSAVYLCASSPHSMGELFFGEGSRLTVL.

The chain recombines TRBV29-1 with TRBJ1-1, with a possible D match to TRBD1 (6 bases). Trimming removed 7 bases from V and 1 base from J, with 10 bases in between. The CDR3 runs 12 residues. Germline V gene lookup returns CDR1 SQVTM and CDR2 ANQGSEA. The CDR3 is CSAGTSNTEAFF. CDR3 coding DNA: TGCAGCGCCGGGACATCGAACACTGAAGCTTTCTTT.

V gene TRBV12-3 or TRBV12-4 combines with J gene TRBJ2-1; 7 bases line up with TRBD2. CDR3 size: 13 residues. After removal of 7 bases from V and 5 bases from J, the junction contained 5 bases not matched to a gene. This CDR3 is CASTRDYNNEQFF. DNA for the CDR3: TGTGCCAGCACCAGGGACTACAACAATGAGCAGTTCTTC.

V is TRBV29-1 and J is TRBJ2-5; tentatively, D is TRBD2 (6 bases). The CDR3 contains 13 residues. The V end was cut by 5 bases, the J end by 5 bases, with 15 bases between. Germline V CDR1 and CDR2: SQVTM, ANQGSEA. The DNA of the CDR3 is TGCAGCGTTAGCATGTCTAGCGCGGAGACCCAGTACTTC. It encodes CSVSMSSAETQYF.

The chain combines TRBV7-9 with TRBJ2-4; TRBD2 might be the D (6 bases). Germline assignment: CDR1 SEHNR and CDR2 FQNEAQ (reference sequence). Deletions cut 5 bases from V and 2 bases from J, with 7 bases between. The CDR3 consists of 13 residues. The CDR3 nucleotides are TGTGCCAGCAGCGCGGGACCCAAAAACATTCAGTACTTC. Its translation: CASSAGPKNIQYF.

This clonotype was counted at least ten times. The V call is TRBV2, the J call TRBJ1-1; no definite D call. The V end lost 2 bases, the J end lost 1 base, and 14 bases lay between the germline ends. From germline, CDR1 is SNHLY and CDR2 FYNNEI. This CDR3 has 16 amino acids. CDR3 bases: TGTGCCAGCAGTGAACCGAAAGTTTCAGGGAACACTGAAGCTTTCTTT. Protein: CASSEPKVSGNTEAFF.

This clonotype is a singleton in its sample. CDR3 DNA sequence: TGTGCCAGCAGCGTAGATGGTGAGGCTGGCTACACCTTC. It encodes CASSVDGEAGYTF. The J gene is TRBJ1-2, the V gene TRBV9; D not certain. V was trimmed by 0 bases and J by 7 bases, leaving 10 bases between them. Per the germline V gene, CDR1 is SGDLS and CDR2 is YYNGEE. The CDR3 sequence is 13 residues long.

This CDR3 is CASSLRGSGFYGYTF. CDR3 bases: TGTGCCAGCAGCTTAAGGGGTTCGGGCTTCTATGGCTACACCTTC. This chain links TRBV7-6 with TRBJ1-2; D perhaps matches TRBD1 (5 bases). Trimming removed 2 bases at V and 4 bases at J, with 14 bases between. The CDR3 extends over 15 amino acids. CDR1 is SGHVS and CDR2 is FNYEAQ in the germline V gene. Drawing the rest from reference TRBV7-6 and TRBJ1-2, the complete variable domain is GAGVSQSPRYKVTKRGQDVALRCDPISGHVSLYWYRQALGQGPEFLTYFNYEAQQDKSGLPNDRFSAERPEGSISTLTIQRTEQRDSAMYRCASSLRGSGFYGYTFGSGTRLTVV.

About this clonotype: Sequence at one end of the junction differs from germline and may be a read error. The chain is built from TRBV9 and TRBJ2-2, with D perhaps TRBD2 (5 bases). Germline values: CDR1 SGDLS, CDR2 YYNGEE. The CDR3 runs 15 residues. The CDR3 is CASGVEGLFTGELFF. DNA of the CDR3: TGTGCCAGCGGCGTAGAAGGACTTTTCACCGGGGAGCTGTTTTTT.

This chain uses TRBV19 with TRBJ2-6; 11 positions agree with TRBD1. Germline V gene data show CDR1 as LNHDA and CDR2 as SQIVND (reference sequence). J was trimmed by 2 bases and V by 3 bases; bases with no gene match: 3. CDR3 length equals 17 residues. The CDR3 here is CASSMGQGVAGANVLTF. The CDR3 DNA is TGTGCCAGTAGTATGGGACAGGGGGTCGCTGGGGCCAACGTCCTGACTTTC.

This clonotype has more than one count but fewer than ten. J is TRBJ2-1 and V is TRBV6-1; 9 nucleotides agree with TRBD1. There are 15 residues in the CDR3. Germline loops: CDR1 MNHNS, CDR2 SASEGT. V lost 5 bases, J lost 2 bases, and 4 bases stayed unmatched. The CDR3, as DNA: TGTGCCAGCAGTTTTAGGACAGGGGCCTACAATGAGCAGTTCTTC. This sequence encodes CASSFRTGAYNEQFF.

The chain carries TRBV5-1 and TRBJ1-1; D remains ambiguous. The germline gives CDR1 SGHRS, CDR2 YFSETQ. This CDR3 spans 14 amino acids. V was clipped by 7 bases and J by 0 bases, with 13 bases between them. CDR3 sequence: CASCYLDLNTEAFF. The CDR3 nucleotides are TGCGCCAGCTGCTACCTGGACCTGAACACTGAAGCTTTCTTT.

This clonotype appeared a few times. The V and J genes are TRBV29-1 and TRBJ2-7, with a weak D call TRBD1 (5 bases). V was pared by 1 base and J by 3 bases, with 7 bases between. CDR1 is SQVTM, CDR2 ANQGSEA, per germline. CDR3 length: 12 residues. The CDR3: CSVEGGNYEQYF. CDR3 DNA sequence: TGCAGCGTTGAAGGGGGCAACTACGAGCAGTACTTC.

V usage is TRBV7-9 and J usage is TRBJ1-5, with D unclear. This CDR3 region has 15 residues. Germline CDR1 is SEHNR and CDR2 is FQNEAQ (reference sequence). The germline V and J ends were trimmed by 0 bases and 4 bases, with 10 bases remaining between them. The CDR3 DNA sequence: TGTGCCAGCAGCTTAGCGGGAGGTCCGAATCAGCCCCAGCATTTT. This translates into CASSLAGGPNQPQHF.

The chain has TRBV2 and TRBJ2-5; TRBD2 agrees at 9 bases. CDR3 length: 14 residues. After removal of 6 bases from V and 9 bases from J, the junction contained 11 bases not matched to a gene. Germline CDR1 is SNHLY and CDR2 is FYNNEI. CDR3: CASSVAGGNQPQYF. CDR3 in DNA: TGTGCCAGCAGCGTTGCGGGGGGGAATCAGCCCCAGTACTTC.

The J gene is TRBJ1-1, the V gene TRBV7-2; D not certain. Germline V lookup: CDR1 SGHTA, CDR2 FQGNSA. V gave up 6 bases and J gave up 5 bases, with 10 bases separating them. The CDR3 is 12 residues long. CDR3 in amino acids: CASRLQGTEAFF. CDR3 nucleotide sequence: TGTGCCAGCAGACTCCAAGGGACTGAAGCTTTCTTT.